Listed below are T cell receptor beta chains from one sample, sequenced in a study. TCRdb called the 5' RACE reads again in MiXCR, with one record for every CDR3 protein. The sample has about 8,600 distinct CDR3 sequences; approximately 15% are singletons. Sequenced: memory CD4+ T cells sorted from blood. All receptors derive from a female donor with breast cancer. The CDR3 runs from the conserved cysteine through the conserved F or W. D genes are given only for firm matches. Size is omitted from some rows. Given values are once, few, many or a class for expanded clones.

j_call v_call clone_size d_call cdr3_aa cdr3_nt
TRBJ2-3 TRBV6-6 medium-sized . CASSYVPSDTQYF TGTGCCAGCAGTTACGTCCCGTCGGATACGCAGTATTTT
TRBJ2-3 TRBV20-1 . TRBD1 CSAPRDREGADTQYF TGCAGTGCTCCCCGGGACAGGGAGGGTGCAGATACGCAGTATTTC
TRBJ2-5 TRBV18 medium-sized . CASSPVAGNQETQYF TGTGCCAGCTCACCAGTGGCGGGGAACCAAGAGACCCAGTACTTC
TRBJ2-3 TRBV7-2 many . CASSFYISTDTQYF TGTGCCAGCAGCTTTTATATTAGCACAGATACGCAGTATTTT
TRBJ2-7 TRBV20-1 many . CSARNPSARVVYEQYF TGCAGTGCTAGAAACCCCTCGGCGAGAGTGGTCTACGAGCAGTACTTC
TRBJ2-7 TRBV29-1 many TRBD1 CSATPGGSGYEQYF TGCAGCGCTACCCCAGGGGGCTCGGGATACGAGCAGTACTTC
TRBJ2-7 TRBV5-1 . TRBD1 CASSLAGTGWSSYEQYF TGCGCCAGCAGCTTGGCCGGGACAGGGTGGTCCTCCTACGAGCAGTACTTC
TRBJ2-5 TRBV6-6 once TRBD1 CASSYSKTARGTQCF TGTGCCAGCAGTTACTCGAAGACTGCCAGGGGGACCCAGTGCTTC
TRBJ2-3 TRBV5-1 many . CASSRDQATDTQYF TGCGCCAGCAGCCGGGACCAAGCCACAGATACGCAGTATTTT
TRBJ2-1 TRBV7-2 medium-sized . CASSLDTGLYNEQFF TGTGCCAGCAGCTTAGACACAGGGCTGTACAATGAGCAGTTCTTC
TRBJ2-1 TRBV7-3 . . CASSPDINNEQFF TGTGCCAGCAGCCCTGACATAAACAATGAGCAGTTCTTC
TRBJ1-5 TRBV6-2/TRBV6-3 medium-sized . CASSYKSWENQPQHF TGTGCCAGCAGTTACAAGTCTTGGGAGAATCAGCCCCAGCATTTT
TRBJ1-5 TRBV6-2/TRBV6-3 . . CASSNGGAGSQPQHF TGTGCCAGCAGTAACGGGGGCGCCGGATCGCAGCCCCAGCATTTT
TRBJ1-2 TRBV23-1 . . CASEIQDGYTF TGCGCCAGCGAGATTCAGGATGGCTACACCTTC
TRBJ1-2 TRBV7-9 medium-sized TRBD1 CASSSDRGTYGYTF TGTGCCAGCAGCTCAGACAGGGGAACCTATGGCTACACCTTC
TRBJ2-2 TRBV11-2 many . CASSLDPPVGELFF TGTGCCAGCAGCTTAGATCCCCCGGTCGGGGAGCTGTTTTTT
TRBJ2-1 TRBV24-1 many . CATAFDNEQFF TGTGCCACCGCTTTCGACAATGAGCAGTTCTTC
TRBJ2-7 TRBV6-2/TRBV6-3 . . CASTPQGGYEQYF TGTGCCAGCACCCCACAGGGCGGCTACGAGCAGTACTTC
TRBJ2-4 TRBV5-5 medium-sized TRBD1 CASSLGDSKNIQYF TGTGCCAGCAGCTTGGGGGACAGCAAAAACATTCAGTACTTC
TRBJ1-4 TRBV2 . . CASSVTEKLFF TGTGCCAGCAGCGTTACTGAAAAACTGTTTTTT
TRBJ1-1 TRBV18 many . CASSRPGGRGTFF TGTGCCAGCTCACGGCCGGGAGGGCGAGGGACTTTCTTT
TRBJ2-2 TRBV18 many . CASSPFEGTGELFF TGTGCCAGCTCACCATTTGAGGGAACCGGGGAGCTGTTTTTT
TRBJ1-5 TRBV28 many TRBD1 CASSLWAGGRNQPQHF TGTGCCAGCAGTTTATGGGCAGGGGGCCGTAATCAGCCCCAGCATTTT
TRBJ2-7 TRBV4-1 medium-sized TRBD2 CASSQVRSRRGIYEQYF TGCGCCAGCAGCCAAGTACGTTCCAGGCGGGGGATCTACGAGCAGTACTTC
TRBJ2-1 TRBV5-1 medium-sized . CASRKVLSSYNEQFF TGCGCCAGCAGAAAGGTCCTCAGCTCCTACAATGAGCAGTTCTTC
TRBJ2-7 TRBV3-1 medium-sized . CASSQDLTPQYEQYF TGTGCCAGCAGCCAAGATCTGACACCCCAATACGAGCAGTACTTC
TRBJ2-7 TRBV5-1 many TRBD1 CASSLVAGGSYEQYF TGCGCCAGCAGCTTGGTGGCAGGGGGCTCCTACGAGCAGTACTTC
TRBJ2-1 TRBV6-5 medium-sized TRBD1 CASSVRDRAENEQFF TGTGCCAGCAGTGTCCGGGACAGGGCCGAAAATGAGCAGTTCTTC
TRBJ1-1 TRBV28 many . CASRVSGSLGEAFF TGTGCCAGCAGAGTATCGGGCAGCCTAGGCGAAGCTTTCTTT
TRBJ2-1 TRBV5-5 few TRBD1 CASSSPPGTGLYNEQFF TGCGCCAGCAGCTCCCCCCCCGGGACAGGGTTATACAATGAGCAGTTCTTC
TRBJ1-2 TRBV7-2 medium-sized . CASSPGQSRGYTF TGTGCCAGCAGCCCCGGACAGAGCCGCGGCTACACCTTC
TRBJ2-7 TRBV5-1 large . CASSLESPGRISYEQYF TGCGCCAGCAGCTTGGAGTCCCCGGGACGGATCTCCTACGAGCAGTACTTC
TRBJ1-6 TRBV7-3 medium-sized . CASSLIRDNSPLHF TGTGCCAGCAGCTTAATCAGGGATAATTCACCCCTCCACTTT
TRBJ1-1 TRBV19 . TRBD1 CASRTGPGTEAFF TGTGCCAGTAGGACAGGGCCAGGGACCGAAGCTTTCTTT
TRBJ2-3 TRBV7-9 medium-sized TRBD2 CASSPLIAGSTDTQYF TGTGCCAGCAGCCCCCTGATAGCGGGATCCACAGATACGCAGTATTTT
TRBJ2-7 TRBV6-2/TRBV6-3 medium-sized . CASNTQSRGSYEQYF TGTGCCAGCAACACCCAATCCCGGGGATCCTACGAGCAGTACTTC
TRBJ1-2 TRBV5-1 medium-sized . CASADQVPNYGYTF TGCGCCAGCGCGGACCAGGTCCCTAACTATGGCTACACCTTC
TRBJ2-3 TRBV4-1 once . CASSPIERGTQYF TGCGCCAGCAGCCCTATTGAACGGGGTACGCAGTATTTT
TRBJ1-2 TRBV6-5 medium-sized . CASRTGSLAGYTF TGTGCCAGCAGGACCGGGTCCCTGGCGGGCTACACCTTC
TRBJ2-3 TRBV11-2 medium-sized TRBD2 CASSSRSGTSTDTQYF TGTGCCAGCAGCTCCCGTAGCGGGACTAGCACAGATACGCAGTATTTT
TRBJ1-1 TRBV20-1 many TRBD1 CSARDDRVATEAFF TGCAGTGCTAGAGACGACAGGGTGGCAACTGAAGCTTTCTTT
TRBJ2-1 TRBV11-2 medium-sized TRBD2 CASSSQLSSGMLENEQFF TGTGCCAGCAGCTCTCAATTATCTAGCGGAATGCTTGAAAATGAGCAGTTCTTC
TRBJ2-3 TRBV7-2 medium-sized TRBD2 CASTKGLARTDTQYF TGTGCCAGCACCAAAGGACTAGCGCGCACAGATACGCAGTATTTT